Here is one T cell receptor (beta chain) with its context. This clonotype was observed at least ten times. This clone's antigen is unknown. The input lacks base qualities; no much larger clone sits a single base away. Between the V and J ends, shortened by 2 bases and 1 base respectively, the junction contains 8 bases. Sequences GTSNPN (CDR1) and SVGIG (CDR2) are obtained from the germline V gene (reference sequence). Counted from cysteine to phenylalanine, this CDR3 has 13 amino acids. Of the read, only the CDR3 DNA is kept; its 39 bases are in frame from base 1. This sample was taken from a study of T cells in Graves' hyperthyroidism and ophthalmopathy (dated 2019 in TCRdb). A note on the overall study: Peripheral blood was sampled at the time of initial diagnosis, prior to any treatment. TCR V-J signatures able to tell the groups apart were searched for in a discovery cohort of around 95 patients, of whom over 40 had Graves' ophthalmopathy and roughly 59 had stable Graves' hyperthyroidism. Prospective prediction of ophthalmopathy was tested in an independent validation cohort consisting of about 19 hyperthyroidism patients and around 16 patients who later progressed to ophthalmopathy. The 90 to 100 discovery patients were randomly divided into training and test sets at a 7:3 ratio. In addition, the study compared T-cell repertoires in thyroid tissue and in blood from roughly 6 Graves' hyperthyroidism patients. Once sampling was done, hyperthyroidism patients were given methimazole at a starting dose of 30 mg daily, whereas ophthalmopathy patients were given high-dose intravenous methylprednisolone. According to the paper, TCR Vbeta CDR3 sequencing was carried out on some 140 peripheral blood samples, which came from under 50 ophthalmopathy, some 73 hyperthyroidism and about 17 progressor patients.

Ophthalmopathy patients had moderately to severely active disease, with a Clinical Activity Score of 3 or more, a NOSPECS grade of 4 or more, and a disease duration of less than 3 months. The study excluded patients with uncontrolled infections, other autoimmune diseases, pregnancy or lactation. Diagnoses were established on the basis of clinical symptoms, serum thyroxine and TRAb, thyroid ultrasound, and orbital computed tomography. Ficoll-Paque density gradient centrifugation was used to isolate PBMCs from 8.5 to 10 ml of fresh peripheral blood. Total RNA was extracted with Trizol reagent, and quality was checked on an Agilent 2100 Bioanalyzer. TCR beta CDR3 regions were amplified from RNA transcripts. The first round of RT-PCR for the TCR CDR3 was performed with the HTBI primer set and the Qiagen OneStep RT-PCR kit. Libraries were constructed in a second round of multiplex PCR, after which size selection and purification were performed. Sequencing of the libraries was done on an Illumina HiSeq2000 using paired-end 100 bp reads. The authors processed their data as follows. Raw data were processed with SOAPnuke, discarding reads with adapters, uncalled bases, mean Phred below 15, or no exact constant-primer or identifier match. COPE v1.2.5 was used to merge high-quality paired reads, and clonotypes were defined as unique nucleotide sequences. Clonotypes were aligned to IMGT TRBV, TRBD and TRBJ reference segments using MiTCR v1.1. The analysis was restricted to V-J combinations with a frequency above 0.0001, which together covered 99% to 99.2% of the repertoires. The TCS score was defined as the ratio of F50 (clonal expansion) to E x V (chaos), calculated using BLOSUM62-based TCRdist between CDR3 peptides within each V-J. Welch's t-statistics and random forest reduced 450 to 600 V-J features to about 13, which were used in a naive Bayes classifier (R e1071). The raw public data were reprocessed by TCRdb itself: fastp quality trimming at Q25, MiXCR clonotype calling, in-frame beta chains only. CDR3 protein duplicates are merged, each entry listing the most common genes and DNA. TCRdb, not the authors, supplied the V and J calls. In all, the sample holds nearly 600,000 distinct CDR3 sequences, and over 12% of those were seen once. The ten largest clones capture roughly 6.9% of the sample.

The study at large found these results: In validation, the model predicted progression to ophthalmopathy with 55% to 71% sensitivity and around 72% specificity, a median of approximately 6.7 months before onset. No statistical method was used to fix the sample size in advance, and group allocation was not hidden from the investigators. Most expanded thyroid clonotypes (frequency above 0.001) were also detected in blood, suggesting blood repertoires may reflect thyroid immune responses. In cross-validation, a model built on a 13 V-J signature told ophthalmopathy apart from stable hyperthyroidism with less than 90% sensitivity and around 83% specificity, and in testing the same model reached 80%/75%.

The chain uses TRBV30 and TRBJ1-1; TRBD1 is a possible D gene, resting on 5 matching bases. Specimen: blood. This clonotype originated in a woman between 18 and 29 years old with Graves' ophthalmopathy. The DNA sequence is as follows: TGTGCCTGGAGTTTCACAGGGAACACTGAAGCTTTCTTT. It translates to CAWSFTGNTEAFF.